The next 26 T cell receptor beta chains were all read from a single sample in a study of PD-1 blockade in classical Hodgkin lymphoma. The method was immunoSEQ multiplex PCR; TCRdb's version includes in-frame clones alone and lacks a portion of them. The top ten clones hold 15% to 20% of a sample with about 24,000 clones, less than 75% of them seen once. Documented time point: cycle 4 day 1 (C4D1), after more than five weeks of nivolumab. Following autologous stem cell transplantation, relapse occurred in every patient, and exposure to brentuximab vedotin varied. Sequencing was performed on peripheral blood mononuclear cells (PBMCs), taken before the fourth cycle of nivolumab. The receptor set was obtained from a human donor with classical Hodgkin lymphoma.

This rearrangement joins TRBV7-2 to TRBJ1-3; D is unclear. Germline V gives CDR1 SGHTA, CDR2 FQGNSA. Trimming shortened V by 4 bases and J by 0 bases, and 7 bases separated the two germline ends. The CDR3 is 14 residues long. The CDR3 loop is CASSSVGSGNTIYF. In nucleotides, the CDR3 is TGTGCCAGCAGCTCGGTCGGCTCTGGAAACACCATATATTTT.

This sequence joins TRBV28 and TRBJ2-5, with TRBD1 matching 12 bases. The CDR3 length is 12 residues. Germline V gives CDR1 MDHEN, CDR2 SYDVKM. With 10 bases clipped from V and 7 bases from J, the junction kept 4 bases outside the gene matches. CDR3 coding DNA: TGTGCCACCAAGGGACAGGGGGCGACCCAGTACTTC. Translating gives CATKGQGATQYF.

The chain recombines TRBV18 with TRBJ2-7, with D tentatively TRBD2 (5 bases). V was trimmed by 5 bases and J by 0 bases, leaving 11 bases between them. The CDR3 has 14 amino acids. Germline V gene lookup returns CDR1 KGHSH and CDR2 LQKENI. As DNA, the CDR3 is TGTGCCAGCTCATCGAGAGGGAGCTCCTACGAGCAGTACTTC. Its translation is CASSSRGSSYEQYF.

The chain has TRBV27 and TRBJ1-1; D is unclear. Germline V gene lookup returns CDR1 MNHEY and CDR2 SMNVEV (reference sequence). Trimming removed 6 bases at V and 1 base at J, with 9 bases between. The CDR3 has 13 amino acids. CDR3: CASRRQGNTEAFF. The CDR3 coding sequence is TGTGCCAGCAGGAGACAAGGGAACACTGAAGCTTTCTTT.

The chain recombines TRBV2 with TRBJ1-6; TRBD1 is a possible D gene (5 bases). This CDR3 contains 13 residues. V lost 4 bases, J lost 10 bases, and 11 bases lay in between. Germline V lookup: CDR1 SNHLY, CDR2 FYNNEI. This CDR3 is CASSGDSGSPLHF. The CDR3 DNA reads TGTGCCAGCAGTGGAGACAGCGGGTCACCCCTCCACTTT.

This clone was seen a few times. This chain connects TRBV9 to TRBJ2-1; TRBD2 aligns across 9 bases. Germline assignment: CDR1 SGDLS and CDR2 YYNGEE. The CDR3 has 16 amino acids. V trimming: 3 bases; J trimming: 0 bases; junction bases outside the gene matches: 4. CDR3: CASSGSGGSSYNEQFF. The CDR3 DNA is TGTGCCAGCAGCGGTAGCGGGGGTAGCTCCTACAATGAGCAGTTCTTC.

A few counts support this clone. The gene calls are TRBV18 and TRBJ2-1, with D perhaps matching TRBD1 or TRBD2 (5 bases each). Germline CDR1 KGHSH, CDR2 LQKENI. V was shortened by 0 bases and J by 0 bases, with 15 bases between the two germline ends. The CDR3 has 18 amino acids. As DNA, the CDR3 is TGTGCCAGCTCACCACCGAGGGGCGGGCCGAGCTCCTACAATGAGCAGTTCTTC. It is translated as CASSPPRGGPSSYNEQFF.

The CDR3 DNA sequence: TGTGCCAGCAGCCCCCGGACAGGGTCGAGAGACACCATATATTTT. It encodes CASSPRTGSRDTIYF. This sequence joins TRBV9 and TRBJ1-3; 8 nucleotides agree with TRBD1. In germline, CDR1 is SGDLS, CDR2 YYNGEE. The CDR3 is 15 amino acids. V dropped 4 bases and J dropped 8; count of bases not matched to a gene: 11.

The gene calls are TRBV19 and TRBJ1-1; no firm D call. The CDR3 spans 14 residues. V lost 5 bases, J lost 3 bases, and 13 bases lay in between. Looked up from germline, CDR1 is LNHDA and CDR2 is SQIVND (reference sequence). CDR3 sequence (DNA): TGTGCCAGTAGTCTGTGGGCGCAGGACACTGAAGCTTTCTTT. Translation: CASSLWAQDTEAFF.

This clone is termed medium-sized. This rearrangement joins TRBV29-1 to TRBJ2-1; 7 nucleotides line up with TRBD2. J lost 7 bases, V lost 0 bases, and 9 bases had no gene match. CDR1 SQVTM and CDR2 ANQGSEA come from the germline V gene. The CDR3 contains 15 residues. This CDR3 is CSVEDPLRELNEQFF. CDR3 sequence (DNA): TGCAGCGTTGAAGATCCATTGCGGGAGCTAAATGAGCAGTTCTTC.

The chain carries TRBV23-1 and TRBJ2-1; TRBD1 matches at 7 bases. TRBV23-1 is an ORF for which the function is uncertain. V lost 7 bases, J lost 6 bases, and 21 bases stayed unmatched. The CDR3 extends over 18 amino acids. The CDR3 protein is CASNDEGAIEEGTNEQFF. The DNA for the CDR3 is TGCGCCAGCAACGATGAGGGGGCAATCGAAGAGGGGACCAATGAGCAGTTCTTC.

The V and J genes are TRBV9 and TRBJ2-2; 9 bases are a match to TRBD1. Germline CDR1 SGDLS, CDR2 YYNGEE. The CDR3 has 15 amino acids. The J segment lost 5 bases and the V segment lost 6 bases, leaving 8 bases of the junction unmatched. The CDR3 nucleotides read TGTGCCAGCAACAACCGGGACAGGGCTACCGGGGAGCTGTTTTTT. Amino acid sequence: CASNNRDRATGELFF.

The V gene is TRBV7-9, the J gene TRBJ1-1, with D perhaps matching TRBD1 (6 bases). V lost 5 bases and J lost 6, with 25 bases in between. Looked up from germline, CDR1 is SEHNR and CDR2 is FQNEAQ (reference sequence). This CDR3 region has 17 residues. The chain's CDR3 is CASSAKIGQTSGSEAFF. DNA for the CDR3: TGTGCCAGCAGCGCAAAGATCGGACAGACTTCGGGGTCTGAAGCTTTCTTT.

The chain joins TRBV19 to TRBJ1-2; D uncertain. Germline loops: CDR1 LNHDA, CDR2 SQIVND (reference sequence). This CDR3 spans 13 amino acids. V was pared by 4 bases and J by 4 bases, with 10 bases between. In nucleotides, the CDR3 is TGTGCCAGTAGTAGCCTGACGCCCTATGGCTACACCTTC. This sequence encodes CASSSLTPYGYTF.

This clone appeared a few times. The chain has TRBV4-2 and TRBJ1-1; D perhaps matches TRBD1 (6 bases). CDR1 and CDR2 from the germline V gene are LGHNA and YNFKEQ. This CDR3 is 15 amino acids long. With 0 bases removed from V and 7 bases from J, the gap between germline ends came to 15 bases. CDR3 residues: CASSQDWGQGGEAFF. The CDR3, as DNA: TGTGCCAGCAGCCAAGATTGGGGGCAGGGTGGTGAAGCTTTCTTT.

J is TRBJ2-1 and V is TRBV7-9; D could derive from TRBD1 or TRBD2 (6 bases each). The V end lost 5 bases, the J end lost 7 bases, and 24 bases lay between the germline ends. This CDR3 has 17 residues. Germline values: CDR1 SEHNR, CDR2 FQNEAQ (reference sequence). CDR3 bases: TGTGCCAGCAGCCTAAAGGGGGGTATTTCATCCTTTAATGAGCAGTTCTTC. It specifies CASSLKGGISSFNEQFF.

This chain joins TRBV2 and TRBJ1-2, with D possibly being TRBD1 (6 bases). The length of the CDR3 is 17 residues. The germline V gene encodes CDR1 SNHLY and CDR2 FYNNEI. The V end was cut by 4 bases, the J end by 0 bases, with 18 bases between. The CDR3 sequence: CASSALRTANTNYGYTF. In nucleotides, the CDR3 is TGTGCCAGCAGTGCGTTGCGGACAGCAAATACTAACTATGGCTACACCTTC.

This clone has more than one count but fewer than ten. This chain links TRBV30 with TRBJ1-1; D call uncertain. This CDR3 is 12 amino acids long. Germline CDR1 is GTSNPN and CDR2 is SVGIG (reference sequence). V was shortened by 5 bases and J by 0 bases, with 7 bases between the two germline ends. CDR3 amino acids: CAWDNMNTEAFF. The CDR3 DNA follows: TGTGCCTGGGATAACATGAACACTGAAGCTTTCTTT.

The chain couples TRBV9 to TRBJ1-2; D call uncertain. Per the germline V gene, CDR1 is SGDLS and CDR2 is YYNGEE. The CDR3 contains 15 residues. Trimming took off 0 bases at V and 2 bases at J, with 11 bases between the two ends. The CDR3 coding sequence is TGTGCCAGCAGCGTAGCGTCTAGGATAAACTATGGCTACACCTTC. Its protein is CASSVASRINYGYTF.

The table lists this clone with a few counts. V and J are TRBV7-9 and TRBJ1-4, with D hard to call. Trimming removed 2 bases from V and 3 bases from J, with 10 bases in between. The CDR3 contains 15 residues. Germline values: CDR1 SEHNR, CDR2 FQNEAQ (reference sequence). The CDR3 here is CASSLSQASNEKLFF. CDR3 sequence (DNA): TGTGCCAGCAGCTTAAGCCAGGCTTCTAATGAAAAACTGTTTTTT.

This chain uses TRBV5-1 with TRBJ2-1, with a possible D match to TRBD2 (7 bases). The CDR3 has 15 amino acids. V was clipped by 2 bases and J by 2 bases, with 11 bases between them. Germline loops: CDR1 SGHRS, CDR2 YFSETQ. The CDR3 loop is CASSFEGGTYNEQFF. The CDR3 DNA reads TGCGCCAGCAGCTTTGAGGGGGGGACCTACAATGAGCAGTTCTTC.

The chain recombines TRBV28 with TRBJ2-7; D may be TRBD1 (6 bases). CDR1 is MDHEN and CDR2 is SYDVKM in the germline V gene. Trimming shortened V by 8 bases and J by 5 bases, and 22 bases separated the two germline ends. The CDR3 is 15 residues long. CDR3 bases: TGTGCCAGCGAGAATGGGGGACAATCATCCCACGAGCAGTACTTC. As protein: CASENGGQSSHEQYF.

The chain recombines TRBV4-3 with TRBJ2-2; the D is unclear. Germline V gene lookup returns CDR1 LGHNA and CDR2 YSLEER. V was clipped by 0 bases and J by 3 bases, with 8 bases between them. The CDR3 contains 15 residues. The chain's CDR3 is CASSQEVWDTGELFF. CDR3 DNA: TGCGCCAGCAGCCAAGAAGTTTGGGACACCGGGGAGCTGTTTTTT.

The V gene is TRBV7-2, the J gene TRBJ2-4, with 12 nucleotides matching TRBD2. Germline V gene sequence: CDR1 SGHTA, CDR2 FQGNSA. CDR3 length: 19 amino acids. The J segment lost 0 bases and the V segment lost 5 bases, leaving 11 bases of the junction unmatched. The CDR3 DNA follows: TGTGCCAGCAGCCGACTAGCGGGAGTCGGGAAGCTAGCCAAAAACATTCAGTACTTC. Residues: CASSRLAGVGKLAKNIQYF.

V is TRBV11-2 and J is TRBJ2-6, with D unclear. Germline CDR1 and CDR2: SGHAT and FQNNGV. V was pared by 3 bases and J by 1 base, with 4 bases between. The CDR3 is 14 residues long. Written as DNA, the CDR3 is TGTGCCAGCAGCTTTAGATCTGGGGCCAACGTCCTGACTTTC. It is translated as CASSFRSGANVLTF.

The CDR3, as DNA: TGCAGCGTTGAAGGGACAGGGGGACCTAACTATGGCTACACCTTC. Amino acids: CSVEGTGGPNYGYTF. The J gene is TRBJ1-2, the V gene TRBV29-1, with TRBD1 identical over 10 bases. From germline, CDR1 is SQVTM and CDR2 ANQGSEA. The CDR3 is 15 amino acids. V was pared by 1 base and J by 0 bases, with 2 bases of the junction left unmatched.